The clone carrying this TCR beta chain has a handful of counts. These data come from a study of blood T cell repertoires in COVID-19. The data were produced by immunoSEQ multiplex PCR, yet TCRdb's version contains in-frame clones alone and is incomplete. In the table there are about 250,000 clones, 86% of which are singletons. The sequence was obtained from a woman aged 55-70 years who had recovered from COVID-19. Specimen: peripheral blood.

The CDR3 nucleotides are TGCGCCAGCAGCCAAGTTCCTGGGCGGCCCCAGCATTTT. As protein: CASSQVPGRPQHF. The V call is TRBV4-3, the J call TRBJ1-5, with no clear D. Germline V gene data show CDR1 as LGHNA and CDR2 as YSLEER. Trimming left V 1 base short and J 9 bases short, with 10 bases between. The CDR3 runs to 13 residues.